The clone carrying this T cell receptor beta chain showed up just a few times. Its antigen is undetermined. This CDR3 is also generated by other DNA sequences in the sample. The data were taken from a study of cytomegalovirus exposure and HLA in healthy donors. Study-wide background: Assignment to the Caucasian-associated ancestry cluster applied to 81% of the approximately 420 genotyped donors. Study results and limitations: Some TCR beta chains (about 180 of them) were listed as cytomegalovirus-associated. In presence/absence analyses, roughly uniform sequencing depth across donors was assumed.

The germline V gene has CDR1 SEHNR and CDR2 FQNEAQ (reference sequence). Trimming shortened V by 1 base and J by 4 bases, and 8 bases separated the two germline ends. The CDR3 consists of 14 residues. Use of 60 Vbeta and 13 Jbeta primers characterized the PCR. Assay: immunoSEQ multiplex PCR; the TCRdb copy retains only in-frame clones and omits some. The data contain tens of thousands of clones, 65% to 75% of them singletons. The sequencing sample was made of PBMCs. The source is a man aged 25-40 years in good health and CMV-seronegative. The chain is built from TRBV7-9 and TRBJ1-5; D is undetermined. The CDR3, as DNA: TGTGCCAGCAGCTTAGGGCAGTCGAATCAGCCCCAGCATTTT. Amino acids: CASSLGQSNQPQHF. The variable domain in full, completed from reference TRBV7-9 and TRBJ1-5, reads DTGVSQNPRHKITKRGQNVTFRCDPISEHNRLYWYRQTLGQGPEFLTYFQNEAQLEKSRLLSDRFSAERPKGSFSTLEIQRTEQGDSAMYLCASSLGQSNQPQHFGDGTRLSIL.